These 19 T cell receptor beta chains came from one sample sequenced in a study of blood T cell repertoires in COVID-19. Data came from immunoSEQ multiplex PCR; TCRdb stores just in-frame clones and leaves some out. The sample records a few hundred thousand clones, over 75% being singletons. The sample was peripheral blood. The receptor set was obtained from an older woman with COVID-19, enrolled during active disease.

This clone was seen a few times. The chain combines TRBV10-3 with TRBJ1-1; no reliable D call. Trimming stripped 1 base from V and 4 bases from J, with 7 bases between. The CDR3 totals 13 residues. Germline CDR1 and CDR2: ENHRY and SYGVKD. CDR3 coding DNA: TGTGCCATCAGTGAGTGGCCCAGCACTGAAGCTTTCTTT. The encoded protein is CAISEWPSTEAFF.

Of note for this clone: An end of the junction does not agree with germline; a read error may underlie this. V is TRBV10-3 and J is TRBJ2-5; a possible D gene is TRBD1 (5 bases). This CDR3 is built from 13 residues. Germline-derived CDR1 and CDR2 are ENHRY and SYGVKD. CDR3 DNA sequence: TGTGCCATCAGTGACAGGGAAATAGAGAACCAGTACTTC. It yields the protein CAISDREIENQYF.

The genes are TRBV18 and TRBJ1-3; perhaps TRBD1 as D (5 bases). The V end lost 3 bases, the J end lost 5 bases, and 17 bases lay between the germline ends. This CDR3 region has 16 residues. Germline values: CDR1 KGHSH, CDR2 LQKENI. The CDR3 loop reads CASSPGTGINRNTIYF. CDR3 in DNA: TGTGCCAGCTCACCCGGCACAGGTATCAACAGAAACACCATATATTTT.

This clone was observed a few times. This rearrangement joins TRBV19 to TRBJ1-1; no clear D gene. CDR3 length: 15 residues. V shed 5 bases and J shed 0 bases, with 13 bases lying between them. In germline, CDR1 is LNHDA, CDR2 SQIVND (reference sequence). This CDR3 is CASSPPRRVNTEAFF. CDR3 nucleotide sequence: TGTGCCAGTAGTCCCCCCCGGCGGGTGAACACTGAAGCTTTCTTT.

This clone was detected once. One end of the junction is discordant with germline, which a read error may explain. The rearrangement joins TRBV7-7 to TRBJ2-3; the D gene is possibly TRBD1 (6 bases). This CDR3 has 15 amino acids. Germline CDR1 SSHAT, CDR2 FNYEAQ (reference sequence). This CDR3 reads CASSSGTHSTDTQYF. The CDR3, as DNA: TGTGCTAGCAGCTCAGGGACACACAGCACAGATACGCAGTATTTT. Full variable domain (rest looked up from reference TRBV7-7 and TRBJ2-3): GAGVSQSPRYKVTKRGQDVTLRCDPISSHATLYWYQQALGQGPEFLTYFNYEAQPDKSGLPSDRFSAERPEGSISTLTIQRTEQRDSAMYRCASSSGTHSTDTQYFGPGTRLTVL.

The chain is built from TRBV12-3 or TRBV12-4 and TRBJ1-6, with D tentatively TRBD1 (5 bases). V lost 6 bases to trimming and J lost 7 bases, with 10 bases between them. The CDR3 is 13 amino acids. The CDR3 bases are TGTGCCAGCAGGGGGGGGAAGAATTCACCCCTCCACTTT. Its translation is CASRGGKNSPLHF.

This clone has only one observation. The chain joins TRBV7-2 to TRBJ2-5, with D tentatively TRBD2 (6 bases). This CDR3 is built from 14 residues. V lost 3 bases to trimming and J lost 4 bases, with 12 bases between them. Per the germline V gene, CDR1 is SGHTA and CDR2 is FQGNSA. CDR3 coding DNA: TGTGCCAGCAGCTTCGGGGTCGGGGGAGAGACCCAGTACTTC. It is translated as CASSFGVGGETQYF.

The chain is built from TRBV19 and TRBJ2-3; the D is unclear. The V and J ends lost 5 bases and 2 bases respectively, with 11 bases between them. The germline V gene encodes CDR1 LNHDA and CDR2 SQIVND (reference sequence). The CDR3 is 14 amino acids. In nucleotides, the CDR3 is TGTGCCAGTAGTCAAACTTTTTACACAGATACGCAGTATTTT. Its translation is CASSQTFYTDTQYF.

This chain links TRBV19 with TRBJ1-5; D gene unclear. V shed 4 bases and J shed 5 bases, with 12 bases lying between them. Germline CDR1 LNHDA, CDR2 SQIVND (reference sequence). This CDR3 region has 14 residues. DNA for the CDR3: TGTGCCAGTAGTAGCGGGTCAGTCCATCAGCCCCAGCATTTT. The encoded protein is CASSSGSVHQPQHF.

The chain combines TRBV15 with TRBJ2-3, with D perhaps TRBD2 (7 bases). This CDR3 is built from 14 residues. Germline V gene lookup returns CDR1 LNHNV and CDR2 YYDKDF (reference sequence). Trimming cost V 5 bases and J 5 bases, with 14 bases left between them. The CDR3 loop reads CATSGGAGVDTQYF. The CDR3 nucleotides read TGTGCCACCAGCGGGGGGGCAGGTGTAGATACGCAGTATTTT. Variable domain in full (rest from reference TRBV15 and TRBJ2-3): DAMVIQNPRYQVTQFGKPVTLSCSQTLNHNVMYWYQQKSSQAPKLLFHYYDKDFNNEADTPDNFQSRRPNTSFCFLDIRSPGLGDTAMYLCATSGGAGVDTQYFGPGTRLTVL.

The CDR3 DNA reads TGTGCCAGCAGCCCGCGGGGGGGTCAATCACAGCCCCAGCATTTT. Protein sequence: CASSPRGGQSQPQHF. The chain has TRBV9 and TRBJ1-5; a possible D gene is TRBD1 (5 bases). V lost 4 bases to trimming and J lost 7 bases, with 18 bases between them. CDR3 size: 15 residues. The germline CDR1 and CDR2 sequences are SGDLS and YYNGEE.

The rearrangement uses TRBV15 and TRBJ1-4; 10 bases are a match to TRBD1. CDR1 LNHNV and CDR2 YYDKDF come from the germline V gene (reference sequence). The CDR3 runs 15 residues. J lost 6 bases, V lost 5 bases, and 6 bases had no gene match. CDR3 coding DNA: TGTGCCACCAGCCCTAGGGGGACAGGGGATGAAAAACTGTTTTTT. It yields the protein CATSPRGTGDEKLFF.

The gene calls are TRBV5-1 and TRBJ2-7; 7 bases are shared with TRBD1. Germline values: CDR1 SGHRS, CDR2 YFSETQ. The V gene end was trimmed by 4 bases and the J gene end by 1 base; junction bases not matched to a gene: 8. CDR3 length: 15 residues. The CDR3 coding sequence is TGCGCCAGCAGCCCCCAAGGGGGCCCATCCTACGAGCAGTACTTC. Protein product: CASSPQGGPSYEQYF.

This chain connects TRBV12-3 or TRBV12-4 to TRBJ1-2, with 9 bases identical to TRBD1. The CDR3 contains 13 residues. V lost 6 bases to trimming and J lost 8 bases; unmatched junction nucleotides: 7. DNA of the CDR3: TGTGCCAGCAGCTACAGGGGGCTGGAAGGCTACACCTTC. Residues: CASSYRGLEGYTF.

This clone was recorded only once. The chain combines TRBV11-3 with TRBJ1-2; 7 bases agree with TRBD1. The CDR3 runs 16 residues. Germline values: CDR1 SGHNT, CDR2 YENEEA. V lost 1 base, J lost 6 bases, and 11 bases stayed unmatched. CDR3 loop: CASSLGVKGGGNGYTF. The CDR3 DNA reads TGTGCCAGCAGCTTAGGGGTAAAAGGGGGCGGTAATGGCTACACCTTC.

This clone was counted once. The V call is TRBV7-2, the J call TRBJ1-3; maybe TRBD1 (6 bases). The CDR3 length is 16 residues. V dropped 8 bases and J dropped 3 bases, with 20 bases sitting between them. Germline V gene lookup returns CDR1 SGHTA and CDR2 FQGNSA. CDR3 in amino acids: CASAGGSATFGNTIYF. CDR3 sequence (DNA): TGTGCCAGCGCGGGGGGCAGCGCAACGTTTGGAAACACCATATATTTT.

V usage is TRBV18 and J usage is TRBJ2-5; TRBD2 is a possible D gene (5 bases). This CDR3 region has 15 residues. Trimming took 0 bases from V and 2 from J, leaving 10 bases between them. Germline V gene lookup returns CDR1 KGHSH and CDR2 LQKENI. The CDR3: CASSPPRGQQETQYF. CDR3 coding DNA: TGTGCCAGCTCACCACCACGAGGGCAGCAAGAGACCCAGTACTTC.

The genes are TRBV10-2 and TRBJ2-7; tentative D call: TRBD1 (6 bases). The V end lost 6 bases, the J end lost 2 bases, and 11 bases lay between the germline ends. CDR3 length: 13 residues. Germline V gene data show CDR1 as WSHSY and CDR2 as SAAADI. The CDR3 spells CASRADSPYEQYF. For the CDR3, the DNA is TGCGCCAGCAGAGCGGACAGCCCCTACGAGCAGTACTTC.

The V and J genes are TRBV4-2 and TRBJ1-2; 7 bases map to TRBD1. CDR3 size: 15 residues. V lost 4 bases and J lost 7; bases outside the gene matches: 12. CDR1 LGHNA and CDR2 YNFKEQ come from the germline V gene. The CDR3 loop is CASSRTGVIMGGYTF. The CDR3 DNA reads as TGTGCCAGCAGCCGAACAGGGGTTATTATGGGTGGCTACACCTTC.